Each of the 27 T cell receptor beta chains below was sequenced from the same sample in a study of shared clonotypes between healthy human individuals. TCRdb keeps only in-frame clones here, not all; method: immunoSEQ multiplex PCR. Counted here are about half a million clones, about 85% occurring once; the ten biggest clones make up roughly 13%. The sample comprised PBMCs. The receptor source for this set is a woman in her forties in good health. Some clones in this sample may be carry-over from other donors' samples.

This clone was counted a single time. The gene calls are TRBV5-1 and TRBJ2-5, with D hard to call. CDR3 size: 14 residues. Germline CDR1 SGHRS, CDR2 YFSETQ. The V and J ends lost 0 bases and 3 bases respectively, with 9 bases between them. The CDR3 bases are TGCGCCAGCAGCTTGGGACCCATGGAAGAGACCCAGTACTTC. This translates into CASSLGPMEETQYF.

Remarks on this clone: A far bigger clonotype differs at one base, so this is likely a read error. This chain joins TRBV10-2 and TRBJ2-3; weak D call: TRBD1 (5 bases). Germline-derived CDR1 and CDR2 are WSHSY and SAAADI. Between the trimmed V and J ends, which lost 7 bases and 4 bases, there was a span of 12 bases. The CDR3 length is 13 residues. CDR3 nucleotides: TGCGCCAGCACTGGACATGTTTCAGATACGCAGTATTTT. This gives the protein CASTGHVSDTQYF.

To note about this clone: A far larger clone is just one base off, so this is likely a read error. This specimen includes other DNA sequences encoding the same CDR3. The V call is TRBV28, the J call TRBJ1-5; 9 bases fit TRBD1. Germline V lookup: CDR1 MDHEN, CDR2 SYDVKM. This CDR3 is built from 15 residues. The CDR3: CASRLQGQGGQPQHF. CDR3 bases: TGTGCCAGCAGGTTACAGGGACAGGGTGGGCAGCCACAGCATTTT.

The rearrangement links TRBV30 to TRBJ2-7; no definite D call. Looked up from germline, CDR1 is GTSNPN and CDR2 is SVGIG (reference sequence). The CDR3 is 14 residues long. Trimming left V 1 base short and J 0 bases short, with 10 bases between. CDR3 in DNA: TGTGCCTGGAGTGAGGGTCAGCACTCCTACGAGCAGTACTTC. It codes for CAWSEGQHSYEQYF.

Regarding this clone: Since a far larger clone is one base different, this is likely a read error. This sample also contains other DNA sequences that code for the same CDR3. This sequence joins TRBV2 and TRBJ2-5; 8 nucleotides align to TRBD1. Germline-derived CDR1 and CDR2 are SNHLY and FYNNEI. J gave up 5 bases and V 1 base, and 9 bases lay outside the gene matches. The CDR3 sequence is 16 residues long. CDR3 DNA sequence: TGTGCCAGCAGTGAAGGTGGACAGGGAGTCCATGAGACCCAGTACTTC. Protein product: CASSEGGQGVHETQYF.

This chain links TRBV15 with TRBJ2-7; 9 nucleotides line up with TRBD2. Germline V gives CDR1 LNHNV, CDR2 YYDKDF (reference sequence). The length of the CDR3 is 16 residues. With 0 bases clipped from V and 3 bases from J, the junction kept 6 bases outside the gene matches. This chain's CDR3 is CATSRDGREGGYEQYF. In DNA form, the CDR3 reads TGTGCCACCAGCAGAGATGGGCGGGAGGGAGGCTACGAGCAGTACTTC.

This chain uses TRBV11-2 with TRBJ1-1; D is ambiguous. The ends were cut back, 2 bases at V and 1 base at J, with 11 bases in the middle. In germline, CDR1 is SGHAT, CDR2 FQNNGV. The CDR3 runs to 15 residues. The CDR3 sequence is CASSLLYTANTEAFF. CDR3 bases: TGTGCCAGCAGCTTACTTTATACGGCGAACACTGAAGCTTTCTTT.

With respect to this clone: The same CDR3 is also encoded by other DNA sequences in this sample. The chain has TRBV7-3 and TRBJ1-3; no firm D call. CDR3 length: 14 residues. Per the germline V gene, CDR1 is SGHTA and CDR2 is FQGTGA. The V gene lost 0 bases and the J gene lost 4 bases, with 7 bases spanning the gap. CDR3 in DNA: TGTGCCAGCAGCTTAACTGGGTCCGGAAACACCATATATTTT. Translation gives CASSLTGSGNTIYF.

As for this clone: A far larger clone is one base from this, pointing to a likely read error. The same CDR3 can be traced to other DNA sequences in this sample. V and J are TRBV7-3 and TRBJ2-2, with D perhaps matching TRBD1 (6 bases). The CDR3 covers 16 residues. CDR1 and CDR2 (germline): SGHTA, FQGTGA. V was pared by 4 bases and J by 4 bases, with 16 bases between. In DNA form, the CDR3 reads TGTGCCAGCAGCTCTACAGGGTTTGCATCCACCGGGGAGCTGTTTTTT. This gives the protein CASSSTGFASTGELFF.

This chain links TRBV18 with TRBJ2-7; D gene unclear. The CDR3 is made up of 15 amino acids. Germline lookup yields CDR1 KGHSH and CDR2 LQKENI. Trimming left V 5 bases short and J 3 bases short, with 17 bases between. The CDR3 DNA follows: TGTGCCAGCTCAAAGCTGAGCGAGAAAAACTACGAGCAGTACTTC. Its protein product is CASSKLSEKNYEQYF.

This clone was counted ten times or more. The rearrangement links TRBV6-1 to TRBJ2-5; 9 nucleotides align to TRBD2. The CDR3 sequence is 14 residues long. V was pared by 3 bases and J by 5 bases, with 4 bases of the junction left unmatched. The germline V gene has CDR1 MNHNS and CDR2 SASEGT. The CDR3 bases are TGTGCCAGCAGTGATAGCGGGAGTATCGAGACCCAGTACTTC. This translates into CASSDSGSIETQYF.

The chain employs TRBV9 and TRBJ1-2, with D unclear. The ends were cut back, 4 bases at V and 3 bases at J, with 16 bases in the middle. Per the germline V gene, CDR1 is SGDLS and CDR2 is YYNGEE. This CDR3 is built from 15 residues. CDR3 in DNA: TGTGCCAGCAGCCCCACTTTCGGGGAGGACTATGGCTACACCTTC. Its protein is CASSPTFGEDYGYTF. Full variable domain (outside the CDR3, taken from reference TRBV9 and TRBJ1-2): DSGVTQTPKHLITATGQRVTLRCSPRSGDLSVYWYQQSLDQGLQFLIQYYNGEERAKGNILERFSAQQFPDLHSELNLSSLELGDSALYFCASSPTFGEDYGYTFGSGTRLTVV.

This clone has just a few counts. This chain uses TRBV4-2 with TRBJ2-1; D unclear. Trimming took off 0 bases at V and 4 bases at J, with 4 bases between the two ends. Germline CDR1 is LGHNA and CDR2 is YNFKEQ. The CDR3 consists of 13 residues. The chain's CDR3 is CASSQEKYNEQFF. CDR3 nucleotides: TGTGCCAGCAGCCAAGAAAAATACAATGAGCAGTTCTTC.

This clone was seen only a few times. The rearrangement joins TRBV28 to TRBJ1-2, with 7 nucleotides matching TRBD1. Germline V gene data show CDR1 as MDHEN and CDR2 as SYDVKM. The ends lost 8 bases at V and 10 bases at J; junction bases unmatched: 13. The CDR3 totals 13 residues. The chain's CDR3 is CASWGQPRPHYTF. For the CDR3, the DNA is TGTGCCAGCTGGGGACAGCCAAGGCCACACTACACCTTC.

The chain joins TRBV11-1 to TRBJ2-3, with 7 bases that match TRBD2. The V gene's germline CDR1 is SGHAT and CDR2 FQDESV (reference sequence). The CDR3 runs 15 residues. The V gene end was trimmed by 2 bases and the J gene end by 4 bases; junction bases not matched to a gene: 6. The CDR3 sequence is CASSLNGLGADTQYF. The CDR3, as DNA: TGTGCCAGCAGCTTAAACGGACTAGGGGCAGATACGCAGTATTTT.

The chain links TRBV4-1 to TRBJ2-7; TRBD2 is a possible D gene (6 bases). V dropped 4 bases and J dropped 0 bases, with 13 bases sitting between them. CDR1 and CDR2 (germline): MGHRA, YSYEKL. CDR3 length: 15 residues. As DNA, the CDR3 is TGCGCCAGCAGCCCCCGGGACTTGAGCTCCTACGAGCAGTACTTC. Residues: CASSPRDLSSYEQYF.

The rearrangement joins TRBV7-2 to TRBJ2-7; TRBD1 aligns across 11 bases. In germline, CDR1 is SGHTA, CDR2 FQGNSA. This CDR3 is 13 amino acids long. V gave up 7 bases and J gave up 6 bases; unmatched junction bases: 5. DNA of the CDR3: TGTGCCAGCACCCAGGACAGGGGGCCCGAGCAGTACTTC. Translated: CASTQDRGPEQYF.

A note on this clone: With a far larger clone one base away, a read error is the likely cause. The rearrangement links TRBV30 to TRBJ1-1; D unclear. Trimming removed 0 bases at V and 0 bases at J, with 14 bases between. This CDR3 comprises 16 residues. Germline CDR1 reads GTSNPN; CDR2 reads SVGIG (reference sequence). The CDR3 sequence: CAWSVPSPSVNTEAFF. CDR3 DNA sequence: TGTGCCTGGAGTGTACCGTCCCCTTCGGTGAACACTGAAGCTTTCTTT.

In DNA, the CDR3 is TGTGCCAGCACCTCCGGGACTAGCAGCTACGAGCAGTACTTC. It encodes CASTSGTSSYEQYF. The chain has TRBV5-4 and TRBJ2-7; TRBD2 aligns across 9 bases. Germline values: CDR1 SGHNT, CDR2 YYREEE (reference sequence). The ends lost 6 bases at V and 3 bases at J; junction bases unmatched: 7. The CDR3 loop spans 14 amino acids.

For this clone: A much larger clone differs by one base, so this may be a read error. The V and J genes are TRBV5-4 and TRBJ2-1, with a possible D match to TRBD1 (5 bases). The germline V gene has CDR1 SGHNT and CDR2 YYREEE (reference sequence). The germline V and J ends were trimmed by 4 bases and 4 bases, with 9 bases remaining between them. This CDR3 has 13 residues. This CDR3 reads CASSPDSYNEQFF. The DNA of the CDR3 is TGTGCCAGCAGCCCCGACAGTTACAATGAGCAGTTCTTC.

The gene calls are TRBV5-4 and TRBJ1-2; D is possibly TRBD1 (5 bases). The CDR3 runs to 16 residues. The germline V gene has CDR1 SGHNT and CDR2 YYREEE (reference sequence). Trimming removed 4 bases at V and 4 bases at J, with 20 bases between. CDR3 in amino acids: CASSPGFGASGYGYTF. CDR3 DNA: TGTGCCAGCAGCCCCGGGTTTGGGGCGAGTGGCTATGGCTACACCTTC.

V gene TRBV7-9 combines with J gene TRBJ1-3; the D is unclear. V was pared by 6 bases and J by 1 base, with 7 bases between. Germline V gene sequence: CDR1 SEHNR, CDR2 FQNEAQ (reference sequence). The CDR3 is 13 amino acids. CDR3 residues: CASRTSSGNTIYF. The CDR3 nucleotides are TGTGCCAGCAGGACTTCTTCTGGAAACACCATATATTTT.

In regard to this clone: A read error likely explains this, since a far larger clone differs by one base. The chain has TRBV6-6 and TRBJ2-2; D gene unclear. The V end lost 7 bases, the J end lost 2 bases, and 14 bases lay between the germline ends. The CDR3 has 15 amino acids. Germline V CDR1 and CDR2: MNHNY, SVGAGI (reference sequence). In DNA form, the CDR3 reads TGTGCCAGCATCACCGCACAGACCAACACCGGGGAGCTGTTTTTT. It codes for CASITAQTNTGELFF.

The chain joins TRBV7-8 to TRBJ2-7; D perhaps matches TRBD1 (5 bases). V lost 2 bases, J lost 6 bases, and 11 bases lay in between. The CDR3 extends over 13 amino acids. The germline V gene has CDR1 SGHVS and CDR2 FQNEAQ. CDR3 loop: CASSLSHRREQYF. The CDR3 nucleotides are TGTGCCAGCAGCTTATCTCACAGGCGCGAGCAGTACTTC.

V is TRBV10-3 and J is TRBJ1-5, with a tentative D call TRBD1 (5 bases). CDR1 and CDR2 (germline): ENHRY, SYGVKD. Trimming pared 10 bases from V and 4 bases from J, leaving 14 bases between. The length of the CDR3 is 13 residues. DNA for the CDR3: TGTGCCACCCGGGGCGCTCAGAATCAGCCCCAGCATTTT. Amino acid sequence: CATRGAQNQPQHF.

The rearrangement uses TRBV25-1 and TRBJ2-7; D is possibly TRBD2 (5 bases). The CDR3 contains 15 residues. CDR1 MGHDK and CDR2 SYGVNS come from the germline V gene. V lost 5 bases, J lost 3 bases, and 17 bases lay in between. In nucleotides, the CDR3 is TGTGCCAGCAGTCCCAGCGGAGGTCGAGGCTACGAGCAGTACTTC. Translation gives CASSPSGGRGYEQYF.

The chain joins TRBV14 to TRBJ2-5; D tentatively fits TRBD1 or TRBD2 (5 bases each). V lost 0 bases to trimming and J lost 7 bases, with 15 bases between them. Germline V gene sequence: CDR1 SGHDN, CDR2 FVKESK. The length of the CDR3 is 15 residues. CDR3 sequence (DNA): TGTGCCAGCAGCCAAGATGTGGGGGATCGCGGGACCCAGTACTTC. Translated, it gives CASSQDVGDRGTQYF.